What follows are 10 T cell receptor beta chains derived from one specimen sequenced in a study of blood T cell repertoires in COVID-19. Sequencing used immunoSEQ multiplex PCR; TCRdb keeps in-frame clones, though not all of them. The table lists 300,000 or so clones, roughly 83% of them singletons. Material: peripheral blood. The receptors derive from a woman in her 50s with acute or convalescent COVID-19.

J is TRBJ2-7 and V is TRBV7-3; TRBD2 might be the D (5 bases). CDR1 SGHTA and CDR2 FQGTGA come from the germline V gene. The CDR3 loop spans 14 amino acids. The V gene lost 5 bases and the J gene lost 7 bases, with 18 bases spanning the gap. The CDR3 DNA is TGTGCCAGCAGCCCCACGTCGGGGTCGAGGGAGCAGTACTTC. This sequence encodes CASSPTSGSREQYF.

The chain links TRBV24-1 to TRBJ2-1; a possible D gene is TRBD1 (5 bases). Trimming took 4 bases from V and 5 from J, leaving 17 bases between them. Germline V lookup: CDR1 KGHDR, CDR2 SFDVKD. This CDR3 has 16 amino acids. The CDR3 DNA sequence: TGTGCCACCAGTGACATCTGGACACCAAAAAACAATGAGCAGTTCTTC. It codes for CATSDIWTPKNNEQFF.

V gene TRBV6-6 combines with J gene TRBJ1-6; TRBD1 agrees at 9 bases. V lost 0 bases to trimming and J lost 15 bases; unmatched junction nucleotides: 9. CDR1 MNHNY and CDR2 SVGAGI come from the germline V gene (reference sequence). The CDR3 is made up of 15 amino acids. The chain's CDR3 is CASSYSQGALRHLHF. CDR3 in DNA: TGTGCCAGCAGTTACTCACAGGGGGCGCTTAGGCACCTCCACTTT.

This clone was counted only a few times. This chain links TRBV6-4 with TRBJ1-2; 7 bases agree with TRBD1. The CDR3 loop spans 13 amino acids. Germline CDR1 is MRHNA and CDR2 is SNTAGT. The J segment lost 8 bases and the V segment lost 5 bases, leaving 8 bases of the junction unmatched. Written as DNA, the CDR3 is TGTGCCAGCAGTCCCAGACAGGGATCGGGCTACACCTTC. It specifies CASSPRQGSGYTF.

The J gene is TRBJ2-7, the V gene TRBV28; tentatively, D is TRBD1 (6 bases). Germline lookup yields CDR1 MDHEN and CDR2 SYDVKM. V was trimmed by 6 bases and J by 1 base, leaving 22 bases between them. The CDR3 has 17 residues. The CDR3: CASSWLFRGSASYEQYF. CDR3 nucleotide sequence: TGTGCCAGCAGCTGGCTCTTCAGGGGTTCGGCGTCCTACGAGCAGTACTTC.

The sample holds one count of this clone. V and J are TRBV28 and TRBJ2-7; the D gene is possibly TRBD2 (5 bases). The CDR3 sequence is 14 residues long. CDR1 and CDR2 (germline): MDHEN, SYDVKM. The ends were cut back, 3 bases at V and 7 bases at J, with 16 bases in the middle. As DNA, the CDR3 is TGTGCCAGCAGTTTCCCCGGAGGTGAAATGGAGCAGTACTTC. Amino acids: CASSFPGGEMEQYF.

The gene calls are TRBV7-6 and TRBJ1-1; no clear D. This CDR3 has 15 amino acids. Trimming removed 4 bases at V and 3 bases at J, with 15 bases between. Per the germline V gene, CDR1 is SGHVS and CDR2 is FNYEAQ. The CDR3 loop reads CASSSKRAGDTEAFF. For the CDR3, the DNA is TGTGCCAGCAGCTCGAAACGAGCGGGAGACACTGAAGCTTTCTTT.

This clone is a singleton in its sample. This sequence joins TRBV5-1 and TRBJ1-5; D may be TRBD1 (5 bases). The CDR3 loop spans 14 amino acids. Germline V gene sequence: CDR1 SGHRS, CDR2 YFSETQ. The germline V and J ends were trimmed by 1 base and 2 bases, with 7 bases remaining between them. The DNA for the CDR3 is TGCGCCAGCAGCTTGCGGGGGGGCAATCAGCCCCAGCATTTT. This gives the protein CASSLRGGNQPQHF.

The CDR3 coding sequence is TGTGCCAGCAGCACGGGACAGGGCCTTGGCAATCAGCCCCAGCATTTT. This gives the protein CASSTGQGLGNQPQHF. V is TRBV5-5 and J is TRBJ1-5; 9 nucleotides line up with TRBD1. With V trimmed by 4 bases and J by 2 bases, 7 bases remained unmatched. The CDR3 has 16 residues. Germline V gives CDR1 SGHKS, CDR2 YYEKEE (reference sequence).

This chain joins TRBV29-1 and TRBJ2-1; 8 bases line up with TRBD2. Germline V gene lookup returns CDR1 SQVTM and CDR2 ANQGSEA. Unmatched junction bases numbered 9, after V lost 1 base and J lost 7 bases. This CDR3 spans 15 amino acids. The CDR3 DNA is TGCAGCGTTGAAGTCAACGGGAGGGGGTTTAATGAGCAGTTCTTC. It translates to CSVEVNGRGFNEQFF.